These 15 T cell receptor beta chains share one sample of origin, sequenced in a study of T-cell reconstitution after alpha-beta-depleted transplantation in children. Construction of the TCRbeta library involved unique molecular identifiers. MiXCR was run by TCRdb on the PCR reads, yielding one entry per CDR3 protein. The table lists under 750,000 distinct CDR3 sequences, under 30% of them singletons. The sample here was PBMCs, mostly from graft donor cells, taken 360 days after TCRalphabeta/CD19-depleted stem cell transplant. The source of these receptors is a boy under two years old who had a stem cell transplant for acute myeloid leukemia, so the T cells may come from the graft donor.

This chain uses TRBV14 with TRBJ2-7, with D unresolved. V was trimmed by 1 base and J by 9 bases, leaving 10 bases between them. Germline values: CDR1 SGHDN, CDR2 FVKESK. CDR3 size: 12 residues. CDR3 nucleotides: TGTGCCAGCAGCCAAGGTCCCATCGGGCAGTACTTC. Amino acid sequence: CASSQGPIGQYF.

This clonotype has just a few counts. This chain connects TRBV6-2 or TRBV6-3 to TRBJ2-6; D gene ambiguous. V was cut by 7 bases and J by 0 bases, with 13 bases left in between. The CDR3 length is 16 residues. The germline gives CDR1 MNHEY, CDR2 SVGEGT. The CDR3 region is CASTDWTFSGANVLTF. The CDR3, as DNA: TGTGCCAGCACCGACTGGACGTTCTCTGGGGCCAACGTCCTGACTTTC.

V gene TRBV6-5 combines with J gene TRBJ2-1; D perhaps matches TRBD2 (6 bases). Trimming pared 0 bases from V and 8 bases from J, leaving 14 bases between. From germline, CDR1 is MNHEY and CDR2 SVGAGI. This CDR3 is built from 15 residues. The CDR3 region has the DNA TGTGCCAGCAGTTACTCGCGACTAGGTCTCTATGAGCAGTTCTTC. Translated: CASSYSRLGLYEQFF.

The CDR3 region is CASSLQGGAHYGYTF. The DNA of the CDR3 is TGTGCCAGCAGCTTACAGGGAGGCGCTCACTATGGCTACACCTTC. The chain carries TRBV7-6 and TRBJ1-2; tentative D call: TRBD1 (5 bases). Trimming shortened V by 2 bases and J by 3 bases, and 13 bases separated the two germline ends. Germline V gene lookup returns CDR1 SGHVS and CDR2 FNYEAQ. The CDR3 covers 15 residues. The full variable domain, rest sourced from reference TRBV7-6 and TRBJ1-2, is GAGVSQSPRYKVTKRGQDVALRCDPISGHVSLYWYRQALGQGPEFLTYFNYEAQQDKSGLPNDRFSAERPEGSISTLTIQRTEQRDSAMYRCASSLQGGAHYGYTFGSGTRLTVV.

This clonotype was picked up a small number of times. V is TRBV29-1 and J is TRBJ1-2; possible D gene TRBD1, 5 bases. CDR1 is SQVTM, CDR2 ANQGSEA, per germline. CDR3 length equals 12 residues. V was pared by 3 bases and J by 8 bases, with 13 bases between. CDR3 DNA sequence: TGCAGCGTTGAGCAAGGCGAGGGGGGCTACACCTTC. It yields the protein CSVEQGEGGYTF.

This chain uses TRBV10-3 with TRBJ2-5, with 7 bases identical to TRBD1. The CDR3 length is 14 residues. Germline V CDR1 and CDR2: ENHRY, SYGVKD. V lost 2 bases to trimming and J lost 4 bases; unmatched junction nucleotides: 4. The CDR3 DNA follows: TGTGCCATCAGTGAGGGGACAGAGGGAGAGACCCAGTACTTC. It is translated as CAISEGTEGETQYF.

This clonotype was detected only a few times. The rearrangement joins TRBV6-5 to TRBJ1-6, with D possibly TRBD1 on 5 matching bases. CDR3 length equals 14 residues. Trimming stripped 8 bases from V and 6 bases from J, with 14 bases between. Germline CDR1 MNHEY, CDR2 SVGAGI. CDR3 DNA sequence: TGTGCCAGCCGGGGGGGGAGAAGTAATTCACCCCTCCACTTT. This codes for CASRGGRSNSPLHF.

This clonotype was recorded many times. V gene TRBV29-1 combines with J gene TRBJ2-7; perhaps TRBD1 as D (6 bases). CDR3 length: 14 residues. From germline, CDR1 is SQVTM and CDR2 ANQGSEA. V lost 0 bases and J lost 1, with 10 bases in between. Here the CDR3 reads CSVEDNRVSYEQYF. The CDR3 nucleotides are TGCAGCGTTGAAGACAACAGGGTATCCTACGAGCAGTACTTC.

The rearrangement uses TRBV6-5 and TRBJ2-6; D is undetermined. CDR1 is MNHEY and CDR2 is SVGAGI in the germline V gene. The CDR3 is made up of 17 amino acids. Between the trimmed V and J ends, which lost 0 bases and 0 bases, there was a span of 9 bases. CDR3 sequence: CASSYSVSNSGANVLTF. The CDR3 DNA follows: TGTGCCAGCAGTTACTCGGTTTCGAACTCTGGGGCCAACGTCCTGACTTTC.

This clonotype showed up just a few times. This chain joins TRBV6-2 or TRBV6-3 and TRBJ2-5; 9 positions agree with TRBD1. This CDR3 comprises 14 residues. V lost 5 bases and J lost 5; bases outside the gene matches: 6. Germline V gives CDR1 MNHEY, CDR2 SVGEGT. CDR3 amino acids: CASSQQGAKETQYF. In nucleotides, the CDR3 is TGTGCCAGCAGTCAACAGGGGGCAAAGGAGACCCAGTACTTC.

Ten or more counts support this clonotype. The chain carries TRBV7-8 and TRBJ2-5; D is unclear. V was trimmed by 5 bases and J by 5 bases, leaving 12 bases between them. The CDR3 runs to 13 residues. Germline lookup yields CDR1 SGHVS and CDR2 FQNEAQ. The CDR3 bases are TGTGCCAGCAGCCCCTCAGGAATCGAGACCCAGTACTTC. It yields the protein CASSPSGIETQYF. Based on the CDR3 plus reference TRBV7-8 and TRBJ2-5, the full variable domain is GAGVSQSPRYKVAKRGQDVALRCDPISGHVSLFWYQQALGQGPEFLTYFQNEAQLDKSGLPSDRFFAERPEGSVSTLKIQRTQQEDSAVYLCASSPSGIETQYFGPGTRLLVL.

Many counts were recorded for this clonotype. The CDR3 DNA reads as TGCGCCAGCAGCTTGTTTGGGGGCAGGGGAGAGGATACGCAGTATTTT. This codes for CASSLFGGRGEDTQYF. J is TRBJ2-3 and V is TRBV5-1, with D possibly being TRBD1 (6 bases). Germline V gives CDR1 SGHRS, CDR2 YFSETQ. Trimming took off 1 base at V and 6 bases at J, with 18 bases between the two ends. The CDR3 totals 16 residues.

The chain carries TRBV3-1 and TRBJ2-4, with 8 bases that match TRBD1. The V gene's germline CDR1 is LGHDT and CDR2 YNNKEL (reference sequence). V was pared by 0 bases and J by 7 bases, with 5 bases of the junction left unmatched. This CDR3 region has 15 residues. CDR3 DNA sequence: TGTGCCAGCAGCCAAGATCGGGCAGGGGGCAACATTCAGTACTTC. Its protein is CASSQDRAGGNIQYF.

The CDR3, as DNA: TGTGCCAGCAGTCCTGGGGCTAGCTCCTACAATGAGCAGTTCTTC. Its protein product is CASSPGASSYNEQFF. This sequence joins TRBV28 and TRBJ2-1, with a weak D call TRBD1 (5 bases). The V gene's germline CDR1 is MDHEN and CDR2 SYDVKM. This CDR3 spans 15 amino acids. The germline V and J ends were trimmed by 5 bases and 0 bases, with 11 bases remaining between them.

The rearrangement joins TRBV7-9 to TRBJ1-4; unclear D gene. Germline CDR1 and CDR2: SEHNR and FQNEAQ (reference sequence). The V and J ends lost 0 bases and 8 bases respectively, with 7 bases between them. This CDR3 has 13 amino acids. The CDR3 nucleotides are TGTGCCAGCAGCTTAGCTACGGGCGAAAAACTGTTTTTT. Its translation is CASSLATGEKLFF.